Here is one T cell receptor (beta chain) with its context. Only a few counts were recorded for this clone. This clone's antigen is unknown. Qualities for individual bases were not recorded, and no much larger clone is one base off. The sample is drawn from a study of blood T cell repertoires in COVID-19 (dated by TCRdb to between 2020 and 2021). As for the study more broadly: Samples covering the acute and convalescent phases of COVID-19 were provided by collaborators in the United States, Italy and Spain. The material from the prospective study consisted of cDNA or gDNA derived from T cells, B-cell-depleted T cells, or PBMCs. Deeply sampled blood TCRbeta repertoires from subjects exposed to, actively infected with, or recovered from COVID-19 were included in the dataset. A freely available public database, intended as a resource for researchers studying the immune response to SARS-CoV-2, is where the repertoires were released. The samples were drawn from the first 160 participants of the ongoing ImmuneRACE study and from 950 to 1,500 subjects provided by 6 global collaborators. Nearly every sample came with metadata listing a de-identified subject ID, COVID-19 status, age in years and sex. HLA class I and class II types, where available, came from metadata supplied by the sample provider rather than from assay-based typing. Overall study outcomes, separate from this receptor: The amount of clinical and demographic metadata varied by source and participant and was provided uncurated.

In Seattle, one collaborating source enrolled patients while the infection was active and tracked those patients longitudinally over the course of disease. Whole blood was collected in K2EDTA tubes by collaborating institutions according to the institutions' own protocols. For TCRbeta analysis, collaborator samples were shipped as frozen whole blood, as isolated PBMCs, or as DNA extracted from either sample type. From its cysteine to its phenylalanine, the CDR3 spans 13 amino acids. Left in the record is the CDR3 DNA by itself, 39 bases read in frame from the first base. The germline V gene specifies SGHRS as CDR1 and YFSETQ as CDR2. Deletion took 4 bases off V and 4 bases off J, with a span of 11 bases between the germline ends. TCRbeta CDR3 regions were amplified from genomic DNA by means of the immunoSEQ Assay, a bias-controlled multiplex PCR. From the authors' description of their analysis: The number of nucleated cells in each sample was estimated from the amplification of reference gene primers within the assay. To quantify the absolute abundance of each unique TCRbeta CDR3 rearrangement, sequence reads were collapsed and filtered. For each sample, productive Simpson clonality was calculated by taking the square root of Simpson's diversity index across productive rearrangements. Here the immuneACCESS table is served through TCRdb, limited to in-frame sequences with V and J called. Missing clones are a known gap in these copies; in checked studies unresolved V genes cover under half, and the rest lacks a known reason. V and J calls and clone size are copied from that table; D and trimming were computed from the DNA. A total of 200,000 to 300,000 clones appear in this sample, roughly 76% of them only once. The ten top clones hold 6.5% to 8.5% of the sample.

The V gene is TRBV5-1 and the J gene is TRBJ1-2; the D gene identity is not certain. The sequenced sample consisted of peripheral blood. The clonotype originates from a woman aged 80 or over with COVID-19, enrolled during active disease. The DNA is as follows: TGCGCCAGCAGCCCCGGAGAGACCTATGGCTACACCTTC. Its product reads: CASSPGETYGYTF. Extended through the reference TRBV5-1 and TRBJ1-2 proteins, this CDR3 yields the full variable domain: KAGVTQTPRYLIKTRGQQVTLSCSPISGHRSVSWYQQTPGQGLQFLFEYFSETQRNKGNFPGRFSGRQFSNSRSEMNVSTLELGDSALYLCASSPGETYGYTFGSGTRLTVV.